The 4 T cell receptor beta chains reported below all come from one sample, sequenced in a study of shared clonotypes between healthy human individuals (dated by TCRdb to the early 2020s). Libraries were prepared through the immunoSEQ multiplex PCR assay. Entries here come from immuneACCESS through TCRdb and include only in-frame sequences with V and J called. Some clones fail to appear in such tables; in the studies checked, an unresolved V gene covers under half of the shortfall, and the cause of the remainder is unknown. The sample data list 2 million or so clones, and just under 95% of these were observed just once. The ten most abundant clones make up roughly 1.1% of the sample. CD8 naive samples consisted of CD45RO-negative cells that were positively selected for CCR7, yielding a CD45RA+CCR7+ population without TemRA cells. The sample comprised naive CD8+ T cells sorted from blood. The cell subset or site label, as the study defines it: CD45RA+CCR7+. The receptor source for this set is a man aged 18 to 29 in good health.

V usage is TRBV11-2 and J usage is TRBJ2-5, with a tentative D call TRBD1 (6 bases). From germline, CDR1 is SGHAT and CDR2 FQNNGV. The CDR3 extends over 15 amino acids. V gave up 5 bases and J gave up 4 bases, with 17 bases separating them. The CDR3 loop reads CASSLVGTSSETQYF. The CDR3 DNA reads TGTGCCAGCAGCCTTGTGGGGACATCCTCAGAGACCCAGTACTTC.

To note about this clone: The sample contains more than one DNA sequence encoding this CDR3. The chain carries TRBV5-4 and TRBJ2-7; a weak D match, TRBD2 (6 bases). In germline, CDR1 is SGHNT, CDR2 YYREEE (reference sequence). The V end was cut by 2 bases, the J end by 6 bases, with 9 bases between. The CDR3 runs 12 residues. The CDR3 reads CASSFSGGEQYF. CDR3 in DNA: TGTGCCAGCAGCTTTTCCGGGGGCGAGCAGTACTTC.

The chain uses TRBV2 and TRBJ1-1; D might be TRBD1 (5 bases). Germline V lookup: CDR1 SNHLY, CDR2 FYNNEI. CDR3 length equals 17 residues. V lost 3 bases, J lost 0 bases, and 17 bases lay in between. The CDR3 DNA sequence: TGTGCCAGCAGTGAGGGGGGATGGACATCTATGAACACTGAAGCTTTCTTT. This encodes CASSEGGWTSMNTEAFF.

V usage is TRBV27 and J usage is TRBJ2-7; possibly TRBD2 for D (5 bases). With 5 bases removed from V and 2 bases from J, the gap between germline ends came to 16 bases. CDR3 length: 15 residues. CDR1 MNHEY and CDR2 SMNVEV come from the germline V gene (reference sequence). This CDR3 reads CASSPSTGIPYEQYF. CDR3 coding DNA: TGTGCCAGCAGTCCCTCCACCGGGATTCCCTACGAGCAGTACTTC.